Only a few counts were recorded for the clone carrying this T cell receptor (beta chain). Its target is unknown. This sample is part of a study of early T cells in non-severe SARS-CoV-2 infection. Overall study findings and caveats: Matching with VDJdb favored anti-spike CD8 responses (missing private and CD4 specificities).

A single record per CDR3 protein comes from TCRdb applying MiXCR to the 5' RACE reads. The data hold around 72,000 distinct CDR3 sequences, with around 9.1% observed a single time. The germline gives CDR1 DFQATT, CDR2 SNEGSKA (reference sequence). The CDR3 has 15 residues. Trimming removed 0 bases from V and 6 bases from J; junction bases left unmatched: 10. This receptor was obtained from an adult who was a healthcare worker with PCR-confirmed SARS-CoV-2 infection or an uninfected control (not recorded which). This rearrangement joins TRBV20-1 to TRBJ2-7, with 8 bases fitting TRBD1. The material was whole blood, obtained at baseline. CDR3 sequence reads: CSARDRGRGQFEQYF. CDR3 sequence (DNA): TGCAGTGCTAGAGATCGAGGCAGGGGGCAATTCGAGCAGTACTTC.